This T cell receptor (beta chain) came from a study of type 1 and type 2 diabetes patients. Study results and caveats: Some expanded clones seen only in T1D might occur in additional T2D or control samples. Type 2 diabetes patients had few highly-expanded CD4+ clones, median one.

PCR was run on genomic DNA. A primer set of 30 forward and 13 reverse primers amplified the CDR3. TCRdb re-analysed the multiplex PCR reads in MiXCR, keeping a single row per CDR3 protein. The sample includes about 270,000 distinct CDR3 sequences, approximately 50% of them seen just once. This clonotype was counted a few times. Its antigen remains unidentified. Germline CDR1 GTSNPN, CDR2 SVGIG (reference sequence). The CDR3 totals 13 residues. The V end lost 0 bases, the J end lost 6 bases, and 9 bases lay between the germline ends. This chain uses TRBV30 with TRBJ1-5; D gene unclear. The specimen was peripheral blood mononuclear cells (PBMCs). The receptor comes from a man aged 18 to 29 with type 2 diabetes. This CDR3 is CAWSVQFSQPQHF. The DNA of the CDR3 is TGTGCCTGGAGTGTACAGTTTAGTCAGCCCCAGCATTTT.